These 29 T cell receptor beta chains were all obtained from the same sample, sequenced in a study of Tregs in tolerant kidney transplant recipients. Assay: immunoSEQ multiplex PCR; the TCRdb copy retains only in-frame clones and omits some. The data show more than 95,000 clones, with 92% seen just once and approximately 0.6% held by the top ten. The source material was CD4+ T cells from blood. Receptors originate from a human donor in good health.

This clone was recorded only once. The chain joins TRBV29-1 to TRBJ2-1, with TRBD2 matching over 9 bases. The V and J ends lost 3 bases and 5 bases, in that order; junction bases with no gene match: 2. The CDR3 spans 13 residues. CDR1 and CDR2 (germline): SQVTM, ANQGSEA. As DNA, the CDR3 is TGCAGCGTTGACGGGACTAGCAACAATGAGCAGTTCTTC. It yields the protein CSVDGTSNNEQFF.

The chain uses TRBV19 and TRBJ1-6, with D tentatively TRBD1 (5 bases). Deletions cut 1 base from V and 10 bases from J, with 11 bases between. Germline V gene sequence: CDR1 LNHDA, CDR2 SQIVND (reference sequence). There are 14 residues in the CDR3. CDR3 sequence (DNA): TGTGCCAGTAGTATAGGCCAGGGCAACTCACCCCTCCACTTT. Residues: CASSIGQGNSPLHF.

This chain connects TRBV11-2 to TRBJ1-2, with D uncertain. The CDR3 sequence is 12 residues long. Trimming shortened V by 3 bases and J by 5 bases, and 7 bases separated the two germline ends. CDR1 is SGHAT and CDR2 is FQNNGV in the germline V gene. CDR3 in amino acids: CASSLGYYGYTF. CDR3 bases: TGTGCCAGCAGCTTGGGTTATTATGGCTACACCTTC.

The chain has TRBV5-1 and TRBJ2-2, with D possibly matching TRBD1 (6 bases). Trimming removed 4 bases at V and 4 bases at J, with 14 bases between. Germline lookup yields CDR1 SGHRS and CDR2 YFSETQ. The CDR3 spans 15 residues. The CDR3 sequence: CASSPDRLSTGELFF. The CDR3 coding sequence is TGCGCCAGCAGCCCAGACAGGTTATCCACCGGGGAGCTGTTTTTT.

This chain uses TRBV5-4 with TRBJ2-5; 14 positions agree with TRBD2. CDR3 length equals 16 residues. J lost 5 bases, V lost 5 bases, and 8 bases had no gene match. Germline V gives CDR1 SGHNT, CDR2 YYREEE (reference sequence). The CDR3 DNA is TGTGCCAGCAGGCCACGGACTAGCGGGGGGTATGAGACCCAGTACTTC. Translated: CASRPRTSGGYETQYF.

Concerning this clone itself: Other DNA variants within this sample encode the same CDR3. This chain joins TRBV15 and TRBJ1-5; D is uncertain. The germline V gene encodes CDR1 LNHNV and CDR2 YYDKDF (reference sequence). This CDR3 has 13 amino acids. V lost 1 base and J lost 6, with 7 bases in between. The DNA of the CDR3 is TGTGCCACCAGCAGAGGGGTAGGTCAGCCCCAGCATTTT. Protein product: CATSRGVGQPQHF.

The chain employs TRBV14 and TRBJ1-3; TRBD1 matches 9 bases. Germline CDR1 reads SGHDN; CDR2 reads FVKESK. The CDR3 has 15 residues. The ends lost 5 bases at V and 4 bases at J; junction bases unmatched: 6. CDR3 in DNA: TGTGCCAGCAGCACACAGGGGGCGCAAGGAAACACCATATATTTT. This codes for CASSTQGAQGNTIYF. Supplemented by reference TRBV14 and TRBJ1-3, the full variable domain reads EAGVTQFPSHSVIEKGQTVTLRCDPISGHDNLYWYRRVMGKEIKFLLHFVKESKQDESGMPNNRFLAERTGGTYSTLKVQPAELEDSGVYFCASSTQGAQGNTIYFGEGSWLTVV.

This chain connects TRBV21-1 to TRBJ2-7. TRBV21-1 is a pseudogene segment. The CDR3 is made up of 15 amino acids. The CDR3 sequence is CASSLQWARAGEQYF. DNA of the CDR3: TGTGCCAGCAGCCTTCAATGGGCCAGGGCGGGCGAGCAGTACTTC.

The gene calls are TRBV5-6 and TRBJ1-1, with a tentative D call TRBD1 (5 bases). V lost 1 base and J 2 bases, leaving 18 bases between the germline ends. This CDR3 is built from 17 residues. Looked up from germline, CDR1 is SGHDT and CDR2 is YYEEEE. The CDR3 DNA is TGTGCCAGCAGCTTGTATAGACAGAGCGGGTCTAACACTGAAGCTTTCTTT. Translation: CASSLYRQSGSNTEAFF.

V is TRBV29-1 and J is TRBJ2-7; 13 positions agree with TRBD2. In germline, CDR1 is SQVTM, CDR2 ANQGSEA. The length of the CDR3 is 17 residues. The junction had 11 bases not matched to a gene; V was cut back by 6 bases and J by 0 bases. The chain's CDR3 is CSVTGLAGSLSSYEQYF. The CDR3 nucleotides are TGCAGCGTAACGGGACTAGCGGGGTCACTCAGCTCCTACGAGCAGTACTTC.

The V call is TRBV15, the J call TRBJ1-2; no reliable D call. The CDR3 contains 15 residues. V shed 0 bases and J shed 4 bases, with 12 bases lying between them. CDR1 and CDR2 (germline): LNHNV, YYDKDF (reference sequence). CDR3 amino acids: CATSRDLGPTYGYTF. As DNA, the CDR3 is TGTGCCACCAGCAGAGATCTTGGGCCAACCTATGGCTACACCTTC. The full variable domain, its missing parts supplied by reference TRBV15 and TRBJ1-2, is DAMVIQNPRYQVTQFGKPVTLSCSQTLNHNVMYWYQQKSSQAPKLLFHYYDKDFNNEADTPDNFQSRRPNTSFCFLDIRSPGLGDTAMYLCATSRDLGPTYGYTFGSGTRLTVV.

This clone came up once. The V gene is TRBV6-5, the J gene TRBJ1-6, with 8 bases identical to TRBD1. The CDR3 is made up of 13 amino acids. The V and J ends lost 5 bases and 11 bases, in that order; junction bases with no gene match: 5. Germline V gives CDR1 MNHEY, CDR2 SVGAGI. CDR3 bases: TGTGCCAGCAGTCAACCGGGACAGGCACCCCTCCACTTT. Encoded protein: CASSQPGQAPLHF.

V and J are TRBV5-1 and TRBJ2-5, with TRBD1 identical over 9 bases. Per the germline V gene, CDR1 is SGHRS and CDR2 is YFSETQ. The CDR3 runs 14 residues. J lost 1 base, V lost 5 bases, and 3 bases had no gene match. DNA of the CDR3: TGCGCCAGCAGTCGGACAGGGGCCCAAGAGACCCAGTACTTC. Translation: CASSRTGAQETQYF.

V and J are TRBV18 and TRBJ2-2; D is ambiguous. Trimming took 1 base from V and 1 from J, leaving 4 bases between them. Germline CDR1 is KGHSH and CDR2 is LQKENI. The CDR3 has 14 residues. In nucleotides, the CDR3 is TGTGCCAGCTCACCACTAAGGAACACCGGGGAGCTGTTTTTT. Translating it yields CASSPLRNTGELFF.

This clone was found a few times. The chain recombines TRBV2 with TRBJ2-3, with 11 bases aligning to TRBD2. With V trimmed by 9 bases and J by 1 base, 9 bases remained unmatched. Germline V lookup: CDR1 SNHLY, CDR2 FYNNEI. The CDR3 sequence is 16 residues long. In DNA form, the CDR3 reads TGTGCCAGTACTACTAGCGGGAGACGAGGCACAGATACGCAGTATTTT. Encoded protein: CASTTSGRRGTDTQYF.

The chain joins TRBV5-1 to TRBJ2-1; 12 nucleotides match TRBD2. The germline gives CDR1 SGHRS, CDR2 YFSETQ. This CDR3 spans 16 amino acids. J lost 8 bases, V lost 4 bases, and 10 bases had no gene match. CDR3: CASSRTSGTATHEQFF. The CDR3 coding sequence is TGCGCCAGCAGCAGGACTAGCGGGACCGCAACCCATGAGCAGTTCTTC.

The genes are TRBV4-2 and TRBJ1-2; 11 nucleotides match TRBD1. This CDR3 is built from 16 residues. With 0 bases clipped from V and 6 bases from J, the junction kept 6 bases outside the gene matches. The germline CDR1 and CDR2 sequences are LGHNA and YNFKEQ. The CDR3 loop is CASSQEARDRGNGYTF. CDR3 DNA: TGTGCCAGCAGCCAAGAGGCTCGGGACAGGGGGAATGGCTACACCTTC.

The rearrangement uses TRBV5-1 and TRBJ2-3; 9 positions match TRBD2. The CDR3 totals 16 residues. CDR1 and CDR2 (germline): SGHRS, YFSETQ. The junction had 2 bases not matched to a gene; V was cut back by 0 bases and J by 0 bases. Written as DNA, the CDR3 is TGCGCCAGCAGCTTGGAGCTAGCGGGAAGCACAGATACGCAGTATTTT. Translation: CASSLELAGSTDTQYF.

This clone was detected a few times. This sequence joins TRBV11-2 and TRBJ2-1; TRBD2 aligns across 9 bases. This CDR3 comprises 17 residues. Germline loops: CDR1 SGHAT, CDR2 FQNNGV. Trimming took 5 bases from V and 3 from J; bases not matched to a gene: 11. In nucleotides, the CDR3 is TGTGCCAGCAGCCATGGCCGAGGCGGGAGGGACTACAATGAGCAGTTCTTC. Translating gives CASSHGRGGRDYNEQFF.

This clone was observed a single time. The gene calls are TRBV5-4 and TRBJ2-1; 10 bases align to TRBD2. The ends lost 0 bases at V and 7 bases at J; junction bases unmatched: 4. Germline lookup yields CDR1 SGHNT and CDR2 YYREEE (reference sequence). The CDR3 is made up of 15 amino acids. The CDR3 sequence is CASSLASGSWNEQFF. In DNA, the CDR3 is TGTGCCAGCAGCTTGGCTAGCGGGAGTTGGAATGAGCAGTTCTTC.

The genes are TRBV5-1 and TRBJ1-4; a possible D gene is TRBD1 (5 bases). The CDR3 consists of 15 residues. Looked up from germline, CDR1 is SGHRS and CDR2 is YFSETQ. V was pared by 2 bases and J by 1 base, with 9 bases between. CDR3 bases: TGCGCCAGCAGCTTTACAGGTAGAACTAATGAAAAACTGTTTTTT. Protein sequence: CASSFTGRTNEKLFF.

J is TRBJ1-2 and V is TRBV7-9; perhaps TRBD1 as D (6 bases). CDR1 is SEHNR and CDR2 is FQNEAQ in the germline V gene (reference sequence). V dropped 5 bases and J dropped 0 bases, with 13 bases sitting between them. The CDR3 runs to 15 residues. The CDR3 region is CASSRSDRPNYGYTF. CDR3 coding DNA: TGTGCCAGCAGCAGGTCGGACAGACCTAACTATGGCTACACCTTC.

The chain combines TRBV9 with TRBJ2-5, with D maybe TRBD1 (6 bases). The germline V gene has CDR1 SGDLS and CDR2 YYNGEE. This CDR3 has 17 residues. Trimming stripped 0 bases from V and 2 bases from J, with 17 bases between. As DNA, the CDR3 is TGTGCCAGCAGCGTAGACTTTAGGGGGACGCAGCAAGAGACCCAGTACTTC. Its protein product is CASSVDFRGTQQETQYF.

On this clone itself: The junction differs from germline at one of its ends, possibly a read error. This chain links TRBV7-2 with TRBJ1-2; TRBD1 might be the D (5 bases). Per germline, CDR1 SGHTA and CDR2 FQGNSA. The CDR3 is 12 residues long. The CDR3, as DNA: TGTGCCAGCAGCTTAGATAGACAGCTAAGCTCCTTC. It encodes CASSLDRQLSSF.

The chain recombines TRBV4-1 with TRBJ1-1; 11 bases agree with TRBD1. The V gene's germline CDR1 is MGHRA and CDR2 YSYEKL. The length of the CDR3 is 16 residues. V gave up 5 bases and J gave up 6 bases; unmatched junction bases: 11. In DNA, the CDR3 is TGCGCCAGCAGCTACCGGGACAGGGGGGCGACCCCTGAAGCTTTCTTT. Protein: CASSYRDRGATPEAFF.

V and J are TRBV30 and TRBJ1-1, with 7 bases fitting TRBD1. The CDR3 totals 14 residues. V lost 3 bases, J lost 4 bases, and 8 bases stayed unmatched. Per germline, CDR1 GTSNPN and CDR2 SVGIG (reference sequence). The CDR3 DNA is TGTGCCTGGAGACCACAGGGGAGGTTCACTGAAGCTTTCTTT. Translation: CAWRPQGRFTEAFF. The entire variable domain, with the rest obtained from reference TRBV30 and TRBJ1-1, is as follows: SQTIHQWPATLVQPVGSPLSLECTVEGTSNPNLYWYRQAAGRGLQLLFYSVGIGQISSEVPQNLSASRPQDRQFILSSKKLLLSDSGFYLCAWRPQGRFTEAFFGQGTRLTVV.

The chain employs TRBV11-2 and TRBJ1-6; TRBD1 might be the D (5 bases). Trimming stripped 5 bases from V and 8 bases from J, with 22 bases between. The CDR3 is 17 residues long. The germline V gene has CDR1 SGHAT and CDR2 FQNNGV. In DNA, the CDR3 is TGTGCCAGCAGCCGCGCCTGGCAGGGAAGATTTGATTCACCCCTCCACTTT. Translated: CASSRAWQGRFDSPLHF.

J is TRBJ2-7 and V is TRBV4-2; D is unresolved. The CDR3 runs to 16 residues. Trimming shortened V by 0 bases and J by 2 bases, and 14 bases separated the two germline ends. The germline gives CDR1 LGHNA, CDR2 YNFKEQ. The CDR3 loop is CASSQDRASRAYEQYF. The CDR3 bases are TGTGCCAGCAGCCAAGATCGAGCTAGTCGAGCCTACGAGCAGTACTTC.

V is TRBV7-9 and J is TRBJ2-2; no reliable D call. Trimming took off 1 base at V and 9 bases at J, with 0 bases between the two ends. The V gene's germline CDR1 is SEHNR and CDR2 FQNEAQ (reference sequence). CDR3 length: 10 amino acids. The CDR3 protein is CASSLGELFF. The CDR3 bases are TGTGCCAGCAGCTTAGGGGAGCTGTTTTTT.